One and the same sample provided the 21 T cell receptor beta chains below, sequenced in a study of blood T cell repertoires in COVID-19. The protocol was immunoSEQ multiplex PCR, while the TCRdb copy is restricted to in-frame clones and leaves out a portion. The sample lists 210,000 or so clones; about nine tenths were seen once. Sequencing used peripheral blood. Receptors were obtained from a woman between 50 and 59 years old with acute or convalescent COVID-19.

This chain connects TRBV6-5 to TRBJ1-1; D perhaps matches TRBD1 (5 bases). Germline V gene data show CDR1 as MNHEY and CDR2 as SVGAGI. The length of the CDR3 is 15 residues. V was cut by 2 bases and J by 4 bases, with 14 bases left in between. Here the CDR3 reads CASSYRVLGGTEAFF. In DNA, the CDR3 is TGTGCCAGCAGTTACCGGGTGCTCGGGGGCACTGAAGCTTTCTTT.

This clone showed up just once. The chain recombines TRBV30 with TRBJ2-7; no firm D call. This CDR3 has 11 amino acids. From germline, CDR1 is GTSNPN and CDR2 SVGIG (reference sequence). The V and J ends lost 3 bases and 4 bases respectively, with 7 bases between them. The DNA of the CDR3 is TGTGCCTGGAGGTTTTCTTACGAGCAGTACTTC. The encoded protein is CAWRFSYEQYF. Filled out from reference TRBV30 and TRBJ2-7, the complete variable domain reads SQTIHQWPATLVQPVGSPLSLECTVEGTSNPNLYWYRQAAGRGLQLLFYSVGIGQISSEVPQNLSASRPQDRQFILSSKKLLLSDSGFYLCAWRFSYEQYFGPGTRLTVT.

The V and J genes are TRBV9 and TRBJ2-1; a weak D match, TRBD1 (5 bases). Looked up from germline, CDR1 is SGDLS and CDR2 is YYNGEE. The CDR3 runs 14 residues. V lost 0 bases and J 5 bases, leaving 9 bases between the germline ends. The CDR3 DNA sequence: TGTGCCAGCAGCGTAGGACAGAATAACAATGAGCAGTTCTTC. Amino acid sequence: CASSVGQNNNEQFF.

This clone turned up a few times. The V and J genes are TRBV7-2 and TRBJ2-7; D is possibly TRBD1 (5 bases). Trimming cost V 4 bases and J 0 bases, with 7 bases left between them. CDR3 length equals 13 residues. CDR1 and CDR2 (germline): SGHTA, FQGNSA. The CDR3 DNA sequence: TGTGCCAGCAGCTGGGGCTTCTCCTACGAGCAGTACTTC. It translates to CASSWGFSYEQYF.

This rearrangement joins TRBV11-2 to TRBJ2-7, with D perhaps matching TRBD2 (5 bases). The CDR3 has 13 residues. Germline CDR1 is SGHAT and CDR2 is FQNNGV. Trimming left V 5 bases short and J 7 bases short, with 15 bases between. CDR3 loop: CASSRGPSEEQYF. In DNA form, the CDR3 reads TGTGCCAGCAGCCGCGGGCCAAGCGAGGAGCAGTACTTC. The full variable domain, its missing parts supplied by reference TRBV11-2 and TRBJ2-7, is EAGVAQSPRYKIIEKRQSVAFWCNPISGHATLYWYQQILGQGPKLLIQFQNNGVVDDSQLPKDRFSAERLKGVDSTLKIQPAKLEDSAVYLCASSRGPSEEQYFGPGTRLTVT.

J is TRBJ2-7 and V is TRBV7-2; possibly TRBD1 for D (5 bases). CDR3 length: 14 amino acids. Germline V CDR1 and CDR2: SGHTA, FQGNSA. The ends were cut back, 2 bases at V and 3 bases at J, with 11 bases in the middle. CDR3 amino acids: CASSLRGSRYEQYF. In DNA, the CDR3 is TGTGCCAGCAGCTTAAGGGGCAGCCGCTACGAGCAGTACTTC.

The chain employs TRBV6-4 and TRBJ2-1; TRBD2 might be the D (5 bases). The germline gives CDR1 MRHNA, CDR2 SNTAGT. The CDR3 has 15 amino acids. V was clipped by 7 bases and J by 1 base, with 14 bases between them. CDR3 DNA: TGTGCCAGCACATACGGAGGAGTGTCCTACAATGAGCAGTTCTTC. Residues: CASTYGGVSYNEQFF.

The chain combines TRBV2 with TRBJ2-1; 7 bases match TRBD2. CDR1 is SNHLY and CDR2 is FYNNEI in the germline V gene. CDR3 length: 17 amino acids. Trimming at V came to 8 bases and at J to 0 bases, leaving 13 bases not matched to a gene. The chain's CDR3 is CASLLRTLAGSYNEQFF. The CDR3 region has the DNA TGTGCCAGCCTCCTTAGAACATTAGCGGGCTCCTACAATGAGCAGTTCTTC.

V is TRBV10-3 and J is TRBJ1-2, with TRBD1 as a possible D gene (6 bases). This CDR3 comprises 12 residues. In germline, CDR1 is ENHRY, CDR2 SYGVKD. The V end lost 10 bases, the J end lost 4 bases, and 13 bases lay between the germline ends. The CDR3 loop is CATNRESYGYTF. The CDR3, as DNA: TGTGCCACCAACAGGGAATCCTATGGCTACACCTTC.

The chain carries TRBV5-1 and TRBJ1-4; D unclear. The germline CDR1 and CDR2 sequences are SGHRS and YFSETQ. This CDR3 region has 16 residues. Trimming took 4 bases from V and 4 from J, leaving 17 bases between them. CDR3 in amino acids: CASSRPSVTGNEKLFF. CDR3 DNA: TGCGCCAGCAGCCGTCCATCGGTTACCGGTAATGAAAAACTGTTTTTT.

This rearrangement joins TRBV5-1 to TRBJ2-1; 10 nucleotides match TRBD2. This CDR3 region has 16 residues. CDR1 SGHRS and CDR2 YFSETQ come from the germline V gene. With 5 bases clipped from V and 4 bases from J, the junction kept 9 bases outside the gene matches. CDR3 nucleotides: TGCGCCAGCAGACCTATGAGCGGGGGGGAATACAATGAGCAGTTCTTC. It specifies CASRPMSGGEYNEQFF.

The gene calls are TRBV14 and TRBJ2-3; possibly TRBD2 for D (6 bases). V was trimmed by 4 bases and J by 4 bases, leaving 15 bases between them. The germline V gene encodes CDR1 SGHDN and CDR2 FVKESK. The CDR3 extends over 15 amino acids. CDR3 protein: CASSPRGGDADTQYF. For the CDR3, the DNA is TGTGCCAGCAGCCCTCGAGGAGGGGACGCAGATACGCAGTATTTT.

The rearrangement links TRBV19 to TRBJ1-4; 8 nucleotides match TRBD1. Germline V gene lookup returns CDR1 LNHDA and CDR2 SQIVND (reference sequence). This CDR3 is 14 amino acids long. V lost 4 bases, J lost 7 bases, and 5 bases stayed unmatched. This chain's CDR3 is CASSTNTGGEKLFF. The CDR3 DNA reads as TGTGCCAGTAGTACAAACACAGGGGGTGAAAAACTGTTTTTT.

A single count supports this clone. V is TRBV7-2 and J is TRBJ1-6; TRBD1 is a possible D gene (5 bases). The CDR3 totals 13 residues. Between the trimmed V and J ends, which lost 5 bases and 6 bases, there was a span of 8 bases. The germline V gene has CDR1 SGHTA and CDR2 FQGNSA. CDR3 coding DNA: TGTGCCAGCAGCGGGAGGGGTAATTCACCCCTCCACTTT. It specifies CASSGRGNSPLHF.

There are many counts of this clone. The V and J genes are TRBV7-9 and TRBJ2-4; TRBD1 matches at 10 bases. The CDR3 sequence is 17 residues long. The germline CDR1 and CDR2 sequences are SEHNR and FQNEAQ (reference sequence). The trim removed 3 bases at V and 1 base at J, leaving 6 bases unmatched. The CDR3 sequence is CASSFPDRGLAKNIQYF. The CDR3 region has the DNA TGTGCCAGCAGCTTCCCCGACAGGGGGCTCGCCAAAAACATTCAGTACTTC.

The chain is built from TRBV19 and TRBJ2-1, with 7 bases fitting TRBD2. This CDR3 has 14 amino acids. V lost 6 bases, J lost 9 bases, and 11 bases stayed unmatched. CDR1 and CDR2 (germline): LNHDA, SQIVND (reference sequence). The CDR3 DNA sequence: TGTGCCAGTAGCCCTTGGGGGGGGGACGTTGAGCAGTTCTTC. It encodes CASSPWGGDVEQFF.

This rearrangement joins TRBV10-2 to TRBJ2-1; 10 positions match TRBD2. The CDR3 is made up of 15 amino acids. V trimming: 7 bases; J trimming: 8 bases; junction bases outside the gene matches: 11. From germline, CDR1 is WSHSY and CDR2 SAAADI. The CDR3 nucleotides read TGCGCCAGCATTTCGAGCGGGAGGGCCCTCGATGAGCAGTTCTTC. Encoded protein: CASISSGRALDEQFF.

This clone was detected only a few times. The chain uses TRBV7-2 and TRBJ1-1; D is unresolved. Germline CDR1 is SGHTA and CDR2 is FQGNSA. CDR3 length: 14 amino acids. Trimming pared 2 bases from V and 3 bases from J, leaving 10 bases between. The CDR3 loop reads CASSLNRDDTEAFF. CDR3 in DNA: TGTGCCAGCAGCTTAAACAGAGATGACACTGAAGCTTTCTTT.

V is TRBV15 and J is TRBJ2-1; 9 bases agree with TRBD2. Germline CDR1 and CDR2: LNHNV and YYDKDF (reference sequence). The CDR3 extends over 15 amino acids. Losses at the gene ends were 2 bases for V and 7 bases for J; bases not matched to a gene: 6. DNA for the CDR3: TGTGCCACCAGCAGACCGGGGACTAGCAGGAATGAGCAGTTCTTC. Protein sequence: CATSRPGTSRNEQFF.

The V gene is TRBV11-2, the J gene TRBJ1-1; 7 bases match TRBD1. Germline CDR1 and CDR2: SGHAT and FQNNGV. V shed 6 bases and J 4 bases; nucleotides not matched to a gene: 8. The CDR3 contains 14 residues. Here the CDR3 DNA reads TGTGCCAGCAGTCCAGGGGGTTTAGTCACTGAAGCTTTCTTT. Its translation: CASSPGGLVTEAFF.

The V and J genes are TRBV27 and TRBJ2-7; the match to TRBD1 covers 10 bases. The CDR3 spans 14 residues. The V segment lost 7 bases and the J segment 4 bases; nucleotides outside the gene matches: 7. Per the germline V gene, CDR1 is MNHEY and CDR2 is SMNVEV (reference sequence). The CDR3 protein is CASIAGQGRYEQYF. CDR3 bases: TGTGCCAGCATCGCGGGACAGGGGAGGTACGAGCAGTACTTC.